The clone carrying this TCR beta chain was counted once. Antigen unknown. It may be a read error: a sequence one base away is much more abundant. MiXCR, applied by TCRdb to the reads, yields one record per CDR3 protein. The repertoire holds 250,000 to 300,000 distinct CDR3 sequences, with roughly a fifth as singletons. These data originate in a study of T cell repertoires in cytomegalovirus infection. Study background: It was the public TCR beta signatures that indicated both CMV infection and matching HLA type. Study-wide results and caveats: Cumulative frequency (of public TCR beta family members) identified carriers of CMV plus the relevant HLA.

CDR1 is KGHDR, CDR2 SFDVKD, per germline. V lost 5 bases and J lost 3, with 2 bases in between. The CDR3 spans 11 residues. The source material was cultured PBMCs, sampled from culture after CMV antigen stimulation. This clonotype was sampled from a human donor in good health (CMV status not recorded). Some clones in this sample may be carry-over from other donors' samples. The chain carries TRBV24-1 and TRBJ2-3; D unresolved. CDR3 residues: CATSVTDTQYF. The CDR3 DNA follows: TGTGCCACCAGTGTGACAGATACGCAGTATTTT.